This is a list of T cell receptor beta chains from one sample in a study of shared clonotypes between healthy human individuals. Produced via immunoSEQ multiplex PCR; TCRdb's table is partial and in-frame only. Here the sample spans over a million clones, more than 60% being singletons. The sequencing input was memory CD4+ T cells sorted from blood. The origin of the receptors is a man between 18 and 29 years old in good health. Each CDR3 is given with its conserved first and last residue. A D gene is named only where the DNA matches it firmly. Clone sizes are given selectively: once, few, many, or a class where the clone is expanded.

D gene: .; V gene: TRBV19; clone size: .; J gene: TRBJ1-5; CDR3 length: 16; CDR3 DNA: TGTGCCAGTAGAGACCCGGGACCCGCGAACAATCAGCCCCAGCATTTT; CDR3 protein: CASRDPGPANNQPQHF
D gene: TRBD2; V gene: TRBV6-6; clone size: .; J gene: TRBJ2-3; CDR3 length: 15; CDR3 DNA: TGTGCCAGCATCCCTAGCGGGAAGGCCACAGATACGCAGTATTTT; CDR3 protein: CASIPSGKATDTQYF
D gene: .; V gene: TRBV28; clone size: few; J gene: TRBJ1-1; CDR3 length: 15; CDR3 DNA: TGTGCCAGCAGTTTCCGGGGGGGAAGGAACACTGAAGCTTTCTTT; CDR3 protein: CASSFRGGRNTEAFF
D gene: .; V gene: TRBV6-1; clone size: .; J gene: TRBJ2-2; CDR3 length: 14; CDR3 DNA: TGTGCCAGCAGTGAAACGGGGAACACCGGGGAGCTGTTTTTT; CDR3 protein: CASSETGNTGELFF
D gene: .; V gene: TRBV7-2; clone size: .; J gene: TRBJ1-1; CDR3 length: 14; CDR3 DNA: TGTGCCAGCAGCTTAGCAGGGCTGAACACTGAAGCTTTCTTT; CDR3 protein: CASSLAGLNTEAFF
D gene: .; V gene: TRBV12-2; clone size: .; J gene: TRBJ2-5; CDR3 length: 15; CDR3 DNA: TGTGCAACCCCGACCGGGGGCTCGTACCAAGAGACCCAGTACTTC; CDR3 protein: CATPTGGSYQETQYF
D gene: .; V gene: TRBV27; clone size: .; J gene: TRBJ2-3; CDR3 length: 14; CDR3 DNA: TGTGCCAGCAGTTTAGTATGGGGGGTAGATACGCAGTATTTT; CDR3 protein: CASSLVWGVDTQYF
D gene: .; V gene: TRBV18; clone size: .; J gene: TRBJ2-7; CDR3 length: 14; CDR3 DNA: TGTGCCAGCACTCTCGACTCTCCCTCCTACGAGCAGTACTTC; CDR3 protein: CASTLDSPSYEQYF
D gene: .; V gene: TRBV6-1; clone size: few; J gene: TRBJ2-5; CDR3 length: 13; CDR3 DNA: TGTGCCAGCAGTGGTAAAGGGGTAGAGACCCAGTACTTC; CDR3 protein: CASSGKGVETQYF
D gene: TRBD2; V gene: TRBV29-1; clone size: .; J gene: TRBJ2-5; CDR3 length: 14; CDR3 DNA: TGCAGCGCTGGGACTAGCGGGAAGGGGGAGACCCAGTACTTC; CDR3 protein: CSAGTSGKGETQYF
D gene: .; V gene: TRBV4-1; clone size: .; J gene: TRBJ1-1; CDR3 length: 19; CDR3 DNA: TGCGCCAGCAGCCAAGATCGCCAGGTATCTTTGTGGGTTGGCACTGAAGCTTTCTTT; CDR3 protein: CASSQDRQVSLWVGTEAFF
D gene: .; V gene: TRBV30; clone size: few; J gene: TRBJ1-5; CDR3 length: 17; CDR3 DNA: TGTGCCTGGAGTGCCTCCGGGGGGCCCGGAGGTACTCAGCCCCAGCATTTT; CDR3 protein: CAWSASGGPGGTQPQHF
D gene: .; V gene: TRBV19; clone size: .; J gene: TRBJ1-6; CDR3 length: 14; CDR3 DNA: TGTGCCAGTAGACCCCCGACGACTAATTCACCCCTCCACTTT; CDR3 protein: CASRPPTTNSPLHF
D gene: .; V gene: TRBV7-8; clone size: .; J gene: TRBJ2-6; CDR3 length: 18; CDR3 DNA: TGTGCCAGCAGCTTAGATAGCGGAGGGAGCTCTGGGGCCAACGTCCTGACTTTC; CDR3 protein: CASSLDSGGSSGANVLTF
D gene: TRBD1; V gene: TRBV30; clone size: .; J gene: TRBJ1-5; CDR3 length: 14; CDR3 DNA: TGTGCCTGGAGGGACAGGGGAAGGAGTCAGCCCCAGCATTTT; CDR3 protein: CAWRDRGRSQPQHF
D gene: .; V gene: TRBV28; clone size: .; J gene: TRBJ1-5; CDR3 length: 17; CDR3 DNA: TGTGCCAGCAGTTTGACGGGGTGGGCCACAAATCCACAGCCCCAGCATTTT; CDR3 protein: CASSLTGWATNPQPQHF
D gene: .; V gene: TRBV30; clone size: .; J gene: TRBJ2-5; CDR3 length: 14; CDR3 DNA: TGTGCCTGGAGTGTATTCGGCCTCCAAGAGACCCAGTACTTC; CDR3 protein: CAWSVFGLQETQYF
D gene: .; V gene: TRBV5-1; clone size: .; J gene: TRBJ2-7; CDR3 length: 17; CDR3 DNA: TGCGCCAGCAGCCGAGGGTCTGCAACCCCCCAGCAACACGAGCAGTACTTC; CDR3 protein: CASSRGSATPQQHEQYF
D gene: .; V gene: TRBV2; clone size: once; J gene: TRBJ1-1; CDR3 length: 13; CDR3 DNA: TGTGCCACCTCAATCACAGCGAACACTGAAGCTTTCTTT; CDR3 protein: CATSITANTEAFF
D gene: TRBD1; V gene: TRBV30; clone size: .; J gene: TRBJ1-3; CDR3 length: 12; CDR3 DNA: TGTGCCGGGGACAGCACTGGAAACACCATATATTTT; CDR3 protein: CAGDSTGNTIYF
D gene: .; V gene: TRBV6-4; clone size: .; J gene: TRBJ2-3; CDR3 length: 13; CDR3 DNA: TGTGCCAGCAGACGAGCTCCCTCAGATACGCAGTATTTT; CDR3 protein: CASRRAPSDTQYF
D gene: .; V gene: TRBV7-5; clone size: once; J gene: TRBJ2-7; CDR3 length: 15; CDR3 DNA: TGTGCCAGAAGCTCCGGGACAGGAAGCTCCTACGAGCAGTACTTC; CDR3 protein: CARSSGTGSSYEQYF
D gene: .; V gene: TRBV30; clone size: .; J gene: TRBJ2-5; CDR3 length: 12; CDR3 DNA: TGTGCCTGGGCCCCCTCAGAAGAGACCCAGTACTTC; CDR3 protein: CAWAPSEETQYF
D gene: .; V gene: TRBV9; clone size: few; J gene: TRBJ1-3; CDR3 length: 15; CDR3 DNA: TGTGCCAGCAGCGTCCGTGGAAGCTCTGGAAACACCATATATTTT; CDR3 protein: CASSVRGSSGNTIYF
D gene: .; V gene: TRBV30; clone size: few; J gene: TRBJ1-5; CDR3 length: 14; CDR3 DNA: TGTGCCTGGAGTTCGCAGCTGGGCAATCAGCCCCAGCATTTT; CDR3 protein: CAWSSQLGNQPQHF
D gene: TRBD2; V gene: TRBV15; clone size: many; J gene: TRBJ2-7; CDR3 length: 14; CDR3 DNA: TGTGCCACCCGTTCTAGCGGGGGCGACTACGAGCAGTACTTC; CDR3 protein: CATRSSGGDYEQYF
D gene: TRBD2; V gene: TRBV5-1; clone size: .; J gene: TRBJ2-3; CDR3 length: 15; CDR3 DNA: TGCGCCAGCAGCTTTAGCGGGGCGAATACAGATACGCAGTATTTT; CDR3 protein: CASSFSGANTDTQYF
D gene: .; V gene: TRBV15; clone size: .; J gene: TRBJ1-4; CDR3 length: 13; CDR3 DNA: TGTGCCACCAGCAGGGGGCAGGAGGAAAAACTGTTTTTT; CDR3 protein: CATSRGQEEKLFF
D gene: .; V gene: TRBV4-1; clone size: .; J gene: TRBJ1-1; CDR3 length: 15; CDR3 DNA: TGCGCCAGCAGCCCCCTAGATCGGGGACTCACTGAAGCTTTCTTT; CDR3 protein: CASSPLDRGLTEAFF
D gene: TRBD2; V gene: TRBV10-3; clone size: .; J gene: TRBJ2-1; CDR3 length: 16; CDR3 DNA: TGTGCCATCAGCCTAGGGACCGGGACTAGCGTGGATGAGCAGTTCTTC; CDR3 protein: CAISLGTGTSVDEQFF
D gene: TRBD2; V gene: TRBV5-1; clone size: .; J gene: TRBJ2-1; CDR3 length: 18; CDR3 DNA: TGCGCCAGCAGCTTGGTGGCTAGCGGGAGCCCCGTCAACAATGAGCAGTTCTTC; CDR3 protein: CASSLVASGSPVNNEQFF
D gene: .; V gene: TRBV9; clone size: .; J gene: TRBJ2-1; CDR3 length: 15; CDR3 DNA: TGTGCCAGCAGCGCCCAGGGTGCGGCCTACAATGAGCAGTTCTTC; CDR3 protein: CASSAQGAAYNEQFF
D gene: .; V gene: TRBV5-5; clone size: .; J gene: TRBJ2-7; CDR3 length: 13; CDR3 DNA: TGTGCCAGCAGCTTGACAGGGGAGGGCGAGCAGTACTTC; CDR3 protein: CASSLTGEGEQYF
D gene: .; V gene: TRBV9; clone size: once; J gene: TRBJ1-3; CDR3 length: 16; CDR3 DNA: TGTGCCAGCAGCGTAGAGGCAGGCCACTCTGGAAACACCATATATTTT; CDR3 protein: CASSVEAGHSGNTIYF
D gene: TRBD1; V gene: TRBV6-5; clone size: once; J gene: TRBJ1-5; CDR3 length: 16; CDR3 DNA: TGTGCCAGCAGTTCCTCAGGGGGCCGGGGCAATCAGCCCCAGCATTTT; CDR3 protein: CASSSSGGRGNQPQHF
D gene: TRBD2; V gene: TRBV11-3; clone size: .; J gene: TRBJ2-2; CDR3 length: 16; CDR3 DNA: TGTGCCAGCAGCTTAGCGGGAGGGCCCTACACCGGGGAGCTGTTTTTT; CDR3 protein: CASSLAGGPYTGELFF
D gene: .; V gene: TRBV14; clone size: .; J gene: TRBJ1-2; CDR3 length: 16; CDR3 DNA: TGTGCCAGCAGCCCAACGCGGACAACCTGGGGCTATGGCTACACCTTC; CDR3 protein: CASSPTRTTWGYGYTF
D gene: .; V gene: TRBV6-1; clone size: .; J gene: TRBJ2-2; CDR3 length: 11; CDR3 DNA: TGTGCCAGCACGCGGACCGGGGAGCTGTTTTTT; CDR3 protein: CASTRTGELFF
D gene: .; V gene: TRBV18; clone size: few; J gene: TRBJ1-1; CDR3 length: 20; CDR3 DNA: TGTGCCAGCTCACCCCTCCCGAAGGGATGGGAGACTATTGAGAACACTGAAGCTTTCTTT; CDR3 protein: CASSPLPKGWETIENTEAFF
D gene: TRBD1; V gene: TRBV18; clone size: .; J gene: TRBJ1-3; CDR3 length: 15; CDR3 DNA: TGTGCCAGCTCATCCGGACAGGCCTCTGGAAACACCATATATTTT; CDR3 protein: CASSSGQASGNTIYF
D gene: TRBD2; V gene: TRBV5-4; clone size: .; J gene: TRBJ2-7; CDR3 length: 15; CDR3 DNA: TGTGCCAGCAGCTTGGCCACTAGCGGGACCTACGAGCAGTACTTC; CDR3 protein: CASSLATSGTYEQYF
D gene: .; V gene: TRBV6-1; clone size: .; J gene: TRBJ1-6; CDR3 length: 15; CDR3 DNA: TGTGCCAGCACCCCCGGGGTCTCCTATAATTCACCCCTCCACTTT; CDR3 protein: CASTPGVSYNSPLHF
D gene: .; V gene: TRBV2; clone size: few; J gene: TRBJ1-1; CDR3 length: 14; CDR3 DNA: TGTGCCTCGGGCTGGACAGAGATGAACACTGAAGCTTTCTTT; CDR3 protein: CASGWTEMNTEAFF
D gene: .; V gene: TRBV30; clone size: .; J gene: TRBJ2-1; CDR3 length: 15; CDR3 DNA: TGTGCCTGGAGTGTTGGCAGGAGCTCCTACAATGAGCAGTTCTTC; CDR3 protein: CAWSVGRSSYNEQFF
D gene: TRBD1; V gene: TRBV6-4; clone size: .; J gene: TRBJ2-1; CDR3 length: 16; CDR3 DNA: TGTGCCAGCAGCGAAGGTCGGACAGGGCCCTACAATGAGCAGTTCTTC; CDR3 protein: CASSEGRTGPYNEQFF